A selection of T cell receptor beta chains follows, all from one sample in a study of shared clonotypes between healthy human individuals. Generated by immunoSEQ multiplex PCR, the TCRdb table keeps only in-frame clones and is missing some. The sample consists of 2 million to 2.5 million clones, roughly 93% of them appearing once. The material sequenced was naive CD4+ T cells from PBMCs. The receptors originated from a man younger than 35 in good health. Some clones in this sample may be carry-over from other donors' samples. Each CDR3 is given with its conserved first and last residue. Fields, in order: J gene, D gene, clone size, V gene, CDR3 protein, CDR3 DNA. The D gene is left open where the match is weak. Clone size is shown for a subset of rows, as once, few, many or a class of expanded clone.

>TRBJ1-4|.|few|TRBV5-4
CASSLGVNEKLFF
TGTGCCAGCAGCTTGGGGGTTAATGAAAAACTGTTTTTT
>TRBJ2-5|TRBD2|.|TRBV4-1
CASSQDFRGRAGETQYF
TGCGCCAGCAGCCAAGATTTCCGCGGGAGGGCCGGGGAGACCCAGTACTTC
>TRBJ2-3|.|.|TRBV5-1
CASSLDRLGTDTQYF
TGCGCCAGCAGCTTGGACAGATTAGGCACAGATACGCAGTATTTT
>TRBJ1-4|.|.|TRBV30
CAWSSGVEKLFF
TGTGCCTGGAGTTCAGGGGTTGAAAAACTGTTTTTT
>TRBJ2-5|.|.|TRBV7-9
CASSLDRGLETQYF
TGTGCCAGCAGCTTAGATCGGGGGCTGGAGACCCAGTACTTC
>TRBJ1-2|.|.|TRBV12-2
CASRSSGTGGSRGYTF
TGTGCAAGTCGCTCCTCCGGGACAGGGGGCTCGAGGGGCTACACCTTC
>TRBJ2-7|.|.|TRBV6-1
CATCSVQGIYEQYF
TGTGCCACCTGTAGTGTGCAGGGTATCTACGAGCAGTACTTC
>TRBJ1-5|.|.|TRBV30
CAWSVLGSVNQPQHF
TGTGCCTGGAGTGTACTAGGGTCGGTCAATCAGCCCCAGCATTTT
>TRBJ2-5|TRBD1|.|TRBV7-9
CASSSPWDRGGRETQYF
TGTGCCAGCAGCTCCCCCTGGGACAGGGGAGGGAGGGAGACCCAGTACTTC
>TRBJ1-3|.|.|TRBV7-2
CASSLQGPSGNTIYF
TGTGCCAGCAGCTTGCAGGGCCCCTCTGGAAACACCATATATTTT
>TRBJ2-6|TRBD1|.|TRBV5-8
CASSLVTGASGANVLTF
TGTGCCAGCAGCTTGGTGACAGGGGCTTCTGGGGCCAACGTCCTGACTTTC
>TRBJ1-1|.|.|TRBV28
CASTWGPIRTEAFF
TGTGCCAGCACCTGGGGTCCGATTCGCACTGAAGCTTTCTTT
>TRBJ2-1|.|.|TRBV18
CASSPPGPSYNEQFF
TGTGCCAGCTCACCCCCGGGACCGAGCTACAATGAGCAGTTCTTC
>TRBJ1-2|TRBD1|.|TRBV7-8
CASSLAARGRPAAYGYTF
TGTGCCAGCAGCTTAGCGGCCAGGGGGCGCCCCGCGGCCTATGGCTACACCTTC
>TRBJ2-5|.|.|TRBV7-2
CASSLRSWAQETQYF
TGTGCCAGCAGCTTACGGTCGTGGGCCCAAGAGACCCAGTACTTC
>TRBJ2-3|TRBD2|.|TRBV5-1
CASSFIAGVGDTQYF
TGCGCCAGCAGCTTTATAGCGGGAGTGGGGGATACGCAGTATTTT
>TRBJ1-1|.|.|TRBV9
CASSVVGGMNTEAFF
TGTGCCAGCAGCGTAGTCGGCGGGATGAACACTGAAGCTTTCTTT
>TRBJ2-5|TRBD1|.|TRBV10-3
CAISELSQGAGETQYF
TGTGCCATCAGTGAGTTAAGTCAGGGGGCAGGAGAGACCCAGTACTTC
>TRBJ1-5|.|.|TRBV29-1
CSVGGSNQPQHF
TGCAGCGTGGGAGGTAGCAATCAGCCCCAGCATTTT
>TRBJ1-5|.|.|TRBV28
CASSLFAALHRASNQPQHF
TGTGCCAGCAGTTTATTCGCCGCGTTACACAGGGCGAGCAATCAGCCCCAGCATTTT
>TRBJ2-7|TRBD2|.|TRBV7-3
CASSSNSGSIYEQYF
TGTGCCAGCAGCTCAAATAGCGGGAGTATCTACGAGCAGTACTTC
>TRBJ1-1|.|.|TRBV5-6
CASSLMGVTEAFF
TGTGCCAGCAGCTTAATGGGGGTCACTGAAGCTTTCTTT
>TRBJ1-2|TRBD1|once|TRBV10-3
CAISRDSANYGYTF
TGTGCCATCAGTCGGGACAGCGCTAACTATGGCTACACCTTC
>TRBJ2-6|.|.|TRBV27
CASSLPTGKGGSSGANVLTF
TGTGCCAGCAGTTTACCTACGGGAAAGGGGGGATCTTCTGGGGCCAACGTCCTGACTTTC
>TRBJ2-7|.|.|TRBV5-1
CASSLGYGGQNEQYF
TGCGCCAGCAGCTTGGGCTACGGGGGGCAAAACGAGCAGTACTTC
>TRBJ1-1|TRBD1|.|TRBV4-1
CASSQRDSGMNTEAFF
TGCGCCAGCAGCCAGAGGGACAGTGGGATGAACACTGAAGCTTTCTTT
>TRBJ1-2|.|.|TRBV9
CASSVGGLRLPNYGYTF
TGTGCCAGCAGCGTAGGGGGCCTGCGTTTACCTAACTATGGCTACACCTTC
>TRBJ1-4|TRBD1|.|TRBV5-1
CASSPRGRNEKLFF
TGCGCCAGCAGTCCCAGGGGGCGAAATGAAAAACTGTTTTTT
>TRBJ2-7|.|.|TRBV5-6
CASSQGPGTSYEQYF
TGTGCCAGCAGCCAGGGGCCCGGAACTTCCTACGAGCAGTACTTC
>TRBJ2-1|.|.|TRBV18
CASSPGSPWINEQFF
TGTGCCAGCTCGCCGGGGAGTCCGTGGATCAATGAGCAGTTCTTC
>TRBJ1-2|.|.|TRBV30
CAWSLTFGYGYTF
TGTGCCTGGAGCCTTACCTTCGGTTATGGCTACACCTTC
>TRBJ1-1|.|.|TRBV6-6
CASSSPFMNTEAFF
TGTGCCAGCAGTTCTCCCTTTATGAACACTGAAGCTTTCTTT
>TRBJ2-2|TRBD1|.|TRBV28
CASSLIGTAHTGELFF
TGTGCCAGCAGTTTGATTGGGACAGCACACACCGGGGAGCTGTTTTTT
>TRBJ2-6|.|.|TRBV27
CASSSPPGQIDGANVLTF
TGTGCCAGCAGTTCCCCCCCGGGACAAATTGATGGGGCCAACGTCCTGACTTTC
>TRBJ1-1|.|.|TRBV6-5
CASSYGLTEAFF
TGTGCCAGCAGTTATGGCTTGACTGAAGCTTTCTTT
>TRBJ2-5|.|.|TRBV7-6
CASSLVQSQETQYF
TGTGCCAGCAGCTTAGTACAGAGCCAAGAGACCCAGTACTTC
>TRBJ2-4|TRBD1|once|TRBV27
CASSRTGTGGNIQYF
TGTGCCAGCAGTCGGACCGGGACAGGGGGGAACATTCAGTACTTC
>TRBJ2-1|TRBD2|.|TRBV4-1
CASSQPKGGLAGEEQFF
TGCGCCAGCAGCCAACCTAAGGGGGGACTAGCGGGAGAGGAGCAGTTCTTC
>TRBJ1-1|.|.|TRBV4-1
CASSKIGGKNTEAFF
TGCGCCAGTAGCAAAATCGGGGGAAAGAACACTGAAGCTTTCTTT
>TRBJ2-1|.|.|TRBV21-1
CASSAQGPSCHEQFF
TGTGCCAGCAGCGCACAGGGCCCTAGTTGTCATGAGCAGTTCTTC
>TRBJ2-7|.|.|TRBV28
CASSSLGLPRSYEQYF
TGTGCCAGCAGTTCCCTAGGACTCCCACGGTCCTACGAGCAGTACTTC
>TRBJ1-1|TRBD1|once|TRBV19
CASSLAWTGGRPTGEAFF
TGTGCCAGTAGTCTAGCGTGGACAGGGGGGCGCCCCACCGGTGAAGCTTTCTTT
>TRBJ2-4|TRBD2|.|TRBV4-2
CASRKTLAGGPLLMHF
TGTGCCAGCAGGAAGACCTTAGCGGGAGGACCCCTCTTAATGCACTTC
>TRBJ2-5|TRBD2|.|TRBV2
CASSEPSGGTQYF
TGTGCCAGCAGTGAACCAAGCGGGGGGACCCAGTACTTC
>TRBJ2-5|.|.|TRBV7-3
CASSPTGSQETQYF
TGTGCCAGCAGCCCCACCGGCTCTCAAGAGACCCAGTACTTC
>TRBJ2-3|.|.|TRBV29-1
CSVLGRLQSTDTQYF
TGCAGCGTTTTGGGGAGGCTTCAGTCCACAGATACGCAGTATTTT
>TRBJ1-1|TRBD1|few|TRBV4-1
CASSPRTGWTEAFF
TGCGCCAGCAGCCCACGGACAGGATGGACTGAAGCTTTCTTT
>TRBJ1-3|.|.|TRBV5-1
CASSPETGSGNTIYF
TGCGCCAGCAGCCCTGAGACCGGCTCTGGAAACACCATATATTTT
>TRBJ1-2|.|.|TRBV10-1
CASSEIGYTF
TGCGCCAGCAGTGAAATTGGCTACACCTTC
>TRBJ1-5|.|.|TRBV7-2
CASSLARDQPQHF
TGTGCCAGCAGCTTAGCTCGGGATCAGCCCCAGCATTTT
>TRBJ1-3|TRBD1|.|TRBV28
CASSFPGQGGNTIYF
TGTGCCAGCAGTTTCCCAGGACAGGGGGGTAACACCATATATTTT
>TRBJ2-5|.|.|TRBV7-8
CASSLAGGQETQYF
TGTGCCAGCAGCTTAGCGGGGGGCCAAGAGACCCAGTACTTC
>TRBJ1-1|.|.|TRBV18
CASSLQGGYTEAFF
TGTGCCAGCTCACTACAGGGAGGATACACTGAAGCTTTCTTT